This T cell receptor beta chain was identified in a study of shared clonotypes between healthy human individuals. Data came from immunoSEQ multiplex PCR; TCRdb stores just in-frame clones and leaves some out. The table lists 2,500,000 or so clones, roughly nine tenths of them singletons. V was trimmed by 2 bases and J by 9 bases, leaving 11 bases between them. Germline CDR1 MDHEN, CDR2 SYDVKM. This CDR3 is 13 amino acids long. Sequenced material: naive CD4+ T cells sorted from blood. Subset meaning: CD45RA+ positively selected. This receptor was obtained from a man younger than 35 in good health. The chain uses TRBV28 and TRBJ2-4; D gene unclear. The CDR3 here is CASSLSFQSIQYF. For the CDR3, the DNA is TGTGCCAGCAGTTTAAGCTTTCAGTCCATTCAGTACTTC. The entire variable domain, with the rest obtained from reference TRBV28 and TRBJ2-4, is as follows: DVKVTQSSRYLVKRTGEKVFLECVQDMDHENMFWYRQDPGLGLRLIYFSYDVKMKEKGDIPEGYSVSREKKERFSLILESASTNQTSMYLCASSLSFQSIQYFGAGTRLSVL.